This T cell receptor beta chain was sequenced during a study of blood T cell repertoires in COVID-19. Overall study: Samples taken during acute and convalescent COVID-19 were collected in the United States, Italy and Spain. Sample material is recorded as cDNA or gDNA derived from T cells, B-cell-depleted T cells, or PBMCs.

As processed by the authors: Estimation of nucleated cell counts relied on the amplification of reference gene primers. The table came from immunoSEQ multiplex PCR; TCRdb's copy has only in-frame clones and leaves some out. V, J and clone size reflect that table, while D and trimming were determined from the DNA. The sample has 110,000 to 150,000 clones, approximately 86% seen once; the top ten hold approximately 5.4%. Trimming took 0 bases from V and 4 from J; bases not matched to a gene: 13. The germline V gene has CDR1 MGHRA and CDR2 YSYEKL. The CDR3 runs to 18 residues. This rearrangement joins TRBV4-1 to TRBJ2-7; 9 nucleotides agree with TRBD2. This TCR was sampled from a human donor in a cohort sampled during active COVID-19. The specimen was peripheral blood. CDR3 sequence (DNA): TGCGCCAGCAGCCAAGATCGAGTAGCGGGAGAATATTCATACGAGCAGTACTTC. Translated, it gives CASSQDRVAGEYSYEQYF.